This entry lists 27 T cell receptor beta chains sequenced from one sample in a study of T cells in localized non-small cell lung cancer. Generated by immunoSEQ multiplex PCR, the TCRdb table keeps only in-frame clones and is missing some. The repertoire has about 59,000 clones, 90% to 95% of them found once; the top ten carry roughly 21%. The sequences come from peripheral blood, collected before any cancer treatment. The receptor source for this set is a man aged 35-75 years with stage I lung adenocarcinoma.

The V call is TRBV14, the J call TRBJ1-1; D is undetermined. Per germline, CDR1 SGHDN and CDR2 FVKESK. The CDR3 contains 14 residues. V dropped 4 bases and J dropped 5 bases, with 14 bases sitting between them. CDR3 nucleotides: TGTGCCAGCAGCCGCGCGTCCGCATGGACTGAAGCTTTCTTT. Translated, it gives CASSRASAWTEAFF. The full variable domain, in which reference TRBV14 and TRBJ1-1 provide the parts outside the CDR3, is EAGVTQFPSHSVIEKGQTVTLRCDPISGHDNLYWYRRVMGKEIKFLLHFVKESKQDESGMPNNRFLAERTGGTYSTLKVQPAELEDSGVYFCASSRASAWTEAFFGQGTRLTVV.

CDR3 nucleotides: TGTGCCAGCAGTTTAATCGGGACAGGGGACGAGCAGTACTTC. Its translation: CASSLIGTGDEQYF. The chain uses TRBV27 and TRBJ2-7; 10 bases align to TRBD1. The trim removed 2 bases at V and 5 bases at J, leaving 3 bases unmatched. Germline lookup yields CDR1 MNHEY and CDR2 SMNVEV (reference sequence). The CDR3 has 14 residues.

This clone has a single count. This sequence joins TRBV12-1 and TRBJ2-2; TRBD2 is taken as the D call from the table, unchecked against the DNA. TRBV12-1 is a pseudogene. The CDR3 runs to 20 residues. The CDR3 region has the DNA TGTGCCAGCAGCTTTGTCGTAGGGCTAGCGGGAGTTTCGGACACCGGGGAGCTGTTTTTT. Translated, it gives CASSFVVGLAGVSDTGELFF.

This rearrangement joins TRBV11-3 to TRBJ2-7; D is uncertain. Germline CDR1 SGHNT, CDR2 YENEEA. The length of the CDR3 is 15 residues. V lost 5 bases to trimming and J lost 1 base, with 15 bases between them. For the CDR3, the DNA is TGTGCCAGCAGCCCAGAGGCCATCTATTCCTACGAGCAGTACTTC. It translates to CASSPEAIYSYEQYF.

V and J are TRBV20-1 and TRBJ2-3, with unresolved D. Germline lookup yields CDR1 DFQATT and CDR2 SNEGSKA (reference sequence). The CDR3 length is 11 residues. Deletions cut 1 base from V and 6 bases from J, with 5 bases between. CDR3 amino acids: CSARGDDTQYF. The CDR3, as DNA: TGCAGTGCTAGAGGGGATGATACGCAGTATTTT.

This chain's CDR3 is CASSLGRGDNEKLFF. The CDR3 DNA reads as TGTGCCAGCAGCTTGGGACGGGGGGATAATGAAAAACTGTTTTTT. The J gene is TRBJ1-4, the V gene TRBV7-8, with D maybe TRBD1 (5 bases). The CDR3 runs to 15 residues. The germline V gene has CDR1 SGHVS and CDR2 FQNEAQ. V was trimmed by 3 bases and J by 4 bases, leaving 12 bases between them.

This chain uses TRBV19 with TRBJ2-3, with 10 bases identical to TRBD2. CDR3 length equals 14 residues. Germline CDR1 and CDR2: LNHDA and SQIVND (reference sequence). V dropped 5 bases and J dropped 1; count of bases not matched to a gene: 0. The CDR3 coding sequence is TGTGCCAGTAGTGGACTAGCGGGCACAGATACGCAGTATTTT. Translated: CASSGLAGTDTQYF.

The chain has TRBV10-3 and TRBJ2-1; D may be TRBD2 (7 bases). V was pared by 3 bases and J by 7 bases, with 16 bases between. CDR1 is ENHRY, CDR2 SYGVKD, per germline. This CDR3 comprises 15 residues. The CDR3 protein is CAISDGGGEGNEQFF. The CDR3 DNA is TGTGCCATCAGTGATGGGGGCGGGGAGGGGAATGAGCAGTTCTTC.

The CDR3 coding sequence is TGTGCCAGCAGCTTAGGCCCCTTGGGGAGCCGTCGGGATACGCAGTATTTT. Its protein is CASSLGPLGSRRDTQYF. The gene calls are TRBV7-2 and TRBJ2-3, with D maybe TRBD2 (5 bases). The CDR3 extends over 17 amino acids. Deletions cut 1 base from V and 6 bases from J, with 20 bases between. Germline V lookup: CDR1 SGHTA, CDR2 FQGNSA. The variable domain in full, with the rest retrieved from reference TRBV7-2 and TRBJ2-3, is GAGVSQSPSNKVTEKGKDVELRCDPISGHTALYWYRQSLGQGLEFLIYFQGNSAPDKSGLPSDRFSAERTGGSVSTLTIQRTQQEDSAVYLCASSLGPLGSRRDTQYFGPGTRLTVL.

The V and J genes are TRBV5-1 and TRBJ1-3; D gene unclear. The CDR3 totals 16 residues. The germline CDR1 and CDR2 sequences are SGHRS and YFSETQ. V was pared by 4 bases and J by 0 bases, with 14 bases between. CDR3 in DNA: TGCGCCAGCAGCCGGGGAGACTCAAGCTCTGGAAACACCATATATTTT. This translates into CASSRGDSSSGNTIYF.

The rearrangement links TRBV28 to TRBJ1-1; 9 nucleotides line up with TRBD1. The CDR3 extends over 13 amino acids. With 6 bases clipped from V and 7 bases from J, the junction kept 6 bases outside the gene matches. The V gene's germline CDR1 is MDHEN and CDR2 SYDVKM. CDR3 sequence (DNA): TGTGCCAGCAGCGGGACAGGGATTAATGAAGCTTTCTTT. Translated, it gives CASSGTGINEAFF.

The genes are TRBV27 and TRBJ2-7; D may be TRBD1 (6 bases). V gave up 5 bases and J gave up 9 bases, with 20 bases separating them. The CDR3 has 14 amino acids. Germline CDR1 MNHEY, CDR2 SMNVEV (reference sequence). CDR3 amino acids: CASSPTLGRGRQYF. The CDR3 nucleotides are TGTGCCAGCAGTCCGACGTTGGGCAGGGGTCGGCAGTACTTC.

J is TRBJ1-1 and V is TRBV6-1; 9 bases align to TRBD1. This CDR3 is built from 14 residues. J gave up 0 bases and V 4 bases, and 0 bases lay outside the gene matches. The germline gives CDR1 MNHNS, CDR2 SASEGT. The CDR3 is CASSGDRVNTEAFF. CDR3 DNA sequence: TGTGCCAGCAGTGGGGACAGGGTGAACACTGAAGCTTTCTTT.

This clone was counted once. The V call is TRBV11-2, the J call TRBJ2-3, with unresolved D. The V and J ends lost 0 bases and 4 bases respectively, with 11 bases between them. Germline V lookup: CDR1 SGHAT, CDR2 FQNNGV. The CDR3 runs 15 residues. CDR3 protein: CASSLDRVGADTQYF. The CDR3 DNA sequence: TGTGCCAGCAGCTTAGATCGGGTTGGTGCAGATACGCAGTATTTT.

The V gene is TRBV2, the J gene TRBJ2-7; 8 bases are shared with TRBD2. J was trimmed by 0 bases and V by 8 bases; bases with no gene match: 6. In germline, CDR1 is SNHLY, CDR2 FYNNEI. The CDR3 loop spans 14 amino acids. As DNA, the CDR3 is TGTGCCAGCGGACGGGAGGGCCCCTCCTACGAGCAGTACTTC. Residues: CASGREGPSYEQYF.

CDR3 in amino acids: CASSQDWTNSYNEQFF. As DNA, the CDR3 is TGTGCCAGCAGCCAAGATTGGACTAATTCCTACAATGAGCAGTTCTTC. The chain has TRBV4-2 and TRBJ2-1, with TRBD2 as a possible D gene (6 bases). This CDR3 is built from 16 residues. Trimming removed 0 bases at V and 1 base at J, with 10 bases between. Per the germline V gene, CDR1 is LGHNA and CDR2 is YNFKEQ.

CDR3 bases: TGCGCCAGCAGCTTGGTCCCGGGACTCCCTGGGAATGAGCAGTTCTTC. Its translation: CASSLVPGLPGNEQFF. V is TRBV5-1 and J is TRBJ2-1, with D perhaps TRBD2 (6 bases). The germline V and J ends were trimmed by 0 bases and 7 bases, with 17 bases remaining between them. The CDR3 is made up of 16 amino acids. The germline V gene has CDR1 SGHRS and CDR2 YFSETQ.

In DNA, the CDR3 is TGCGCCAGCAGCTTGGATCTAGCAGCCGGGGAGCTGTTTTTT. This translates into CASSLDLAAGELFF. The chain joins TRBV5-1 to TRBJ2-2, with a tentative D call TRBD2 (5 bases). The CDR3 contains 14 residues. Trimming took off 0 bases at V and 6 bases at J, with 9 bases between the two ends. Germline lookup yields CDR1 SGHRS and CDR2 YFSETQ.

This rearrangement joins TRBV19 to TRBJ1-5; D remains unclear. The CDR3 contains 16 residues. V dropped 3 bases and J dropped 1 base, with 13 bases sitting between them. Looked up from germline, CDR1 is LNHDA and CDR2 is SQIVND (reference sequence). The CDR3 here is CASSINDLLSNQPQHF. In DNA form, the CDR3 reads TGTGCCAGTAGTATCAACGACCTATTGAGCAATCAGCCCCAGCATTTT.

This sequence joins TRBV14 and TRBJ1-1; the D gene is possibly TRBD1 (5 bases). This CDR3 is built from 13 residues. The germline CDR1 and CDR2 sequences are SGHDN and FVKESK. V lost 4 bases to trimming and J lost 4 bases, with 10 bases between them. CDR3 region: CASSPGFLTEAFF. The CDR3 DNA follows: TGTGCCAGCAGCCCAGGGTTTCTCACTGAAGCTTTCTTT. The entire variable domain, with the rest obtained from reference TRBV14 and TRBJ1-1, is as follows: EAGVTQFPSHSVIEKGQTVTLRCDPISGHDNLYWYRRVMGKEIKFLLHFVKESKQDESGMPNNRFLAERTGGTYSTLKVQPAELEDSGVYFCASSPGFLTEAFFGQGTRLTVV.

This chain joins TRBV2 and TRBJ2-7, with D unclear. Germline V gene lookup returns CDR1 SNHLY and CDR2 FYNNEI. The CDR3 consists of 11 residues. Trimming shortened V by 4 bases and J by 3 bases, and 4 bases separated the two germline ends. The CDR3, as DNA: TGTGCCAGCAGTGCTGGCTACGAGCAGTACTTC. It is translated as CASSAGYEQYF.

The genes are TRBV28 and TRBJ1-5; TRBD1 might be the D (5 bases). V was pared by 6 bases and J by 5 bases, with 17 bases between. The V gene's germline CDR1 is MDHEN and CDR2 SYDVKM. This CDR3 is built from 15 residues. CDR3 in amino acids: CASRTGGMGDQPQHF. The DNA of the CDR3 is TGTGCCAGCAGGACCGGGGGGATGGGGGATCAGCCCCAGCATTTT. The whole variable domain, remainder taken from reference TRBV28 and TRBJ1-5, is DVKVTQSSRYLVKRTGEKVFLECVQDMDHENMFWYRQDPGLGLRLIYFSYDVKMKEKGDIPEGYSVSREKKERFSLILESASTNQTSMYLCASRTGGMGDQPQHFGDGTRLSIL.

The chain employs TRBV4-2 and TRBJ2-4; TRBD2 agrees at 9 bases. V gave up 4 bases and J gave up 0 bases; unmatched junction bases: 13. Germline V CDR1 and CDR2: LGHNA, YNFKEQ. The CDR3 totals 19 residues. CDR3 sequence: CASSPHLSSGSGAKNIQYF. In DNA form, the CDR3 reads TGTGCCAGCAGCCCCCACCTAAGTAGCGGGAGTGGAGCCAAAAACATTCAGTACTTC.

The rearrangement joins TRBV7-9 to TRBJ2-2; maybe TRBD1 (5 bases). Per the germline V gene, CDR1 is SEHNR and CDR2 is FQNEAQ (reference sequence). The CDR3 covers 19 residues. V gave up 1 base and J gave up 0 bases, with 18 bases separating them. CDR3 residues: CASSLGTSVGLSNTGELFF. The DNA of the CDR3 is TGTGCCAGCAGCTTAGGGACCTCCGTGGGGCTCTCGAACACCGGGGAGCTGTTTTTT.

The chain links TRBV6-6 to TRBJ2-3, with D hard to call. CDR3 length: 15 residues. Looked up from germline, CDR1 is MNHNY and CDR2 is SVGAGI (reference sequence). The V gene lost 6 bases and the J gene lost 0 bases, with 13 bases spanning the gap. The CDR3 loop reads CASRIRRKSTDTQYF. In DNA, the CDR3 is TGTGCCAGCAGGATCAGGCGTAAGAGCACAGATACGCAGTATTTT.

This chain joins TRBV7-9 and TRBJ2-7; 10 nucleotides match TRBD1. This CDR3 has 15 amino acids. Germline CDR1 is SEHNR and CDR2 is FQNEAQ (reference sequence). With V trimmed by 5 bases and J by 3 bases, 7 bases remained unmatched. The CDR3 DNA is TGTGCCAGCAGCGGACCGGGACAGGGGTTCTACGAGCAGTACTTC. Its protein is CASSGPGQGFYEQYF.

The chain has TRBV2 and TRBJ1-1; D ambiguous. The V and J ends lost 7 bases and 6 bases respectively, with 9 bases between them. The germline gives CDR1 SNHLY, CDR2 FYNNEI. The CDR3 has 11 residues. The CDR3 loop is CASNAFAEAFF. CDR3 DNA sequence: TGTGCCAGCAACGCCTTCGCTGAAGCTTTCTTT.